The T cell receptor (beta chain) under discussion was sequenced for a study of siplizumab effects on memory and regulatory T cells. Study-wide findings and caveats: Naive T cells were seemingly more diverse than memory cells, and major contributions to the alloresponse seemed to be made by them.

A note on this clone: The antigen is undetermined.

Repertoires were generated with immunoSEQ multiplex PCR, while TCRdb's copy carries only in-frame clones and drops some. The sample has about 100,000 clones, approximately 90% seen once. Germline assignment: CDR1 SQVTM and CDR2 ANQGSEA. The CDR3 consists of 16 residues. Trimming cost V 1 base and J 1 base; bases outside gene matches: 7. The sample consisted of Tregs sorted from blood. This receptor was obtained from a human donor in good health. The genes are TRBV29-1 and TRBJ2-7, with TRBD1 identical over 10 bases. CDR3 loop: CSVEGLRGQGSYEQYF. In DNA form, the CDR3 reads TGCAGCGTTGAAGGCTTGAGGGGACAGGGGTCCTACGAGCAGTACTTC.